The 3 T cell receptor beta chains listed next were all sequenced from one sample in a study of cytotoxic CD8 clonotypes in ibrutinib-treated CLL (dated by TCRdb to the early 2020s). Receptors were amplified or captured by the immunoSEQ multiplex PCR assay. The source is immuneACCESS, and TCRdb retained only in-frame sequences with V and J called. Part of the clones is not carried over; for the studies checked, unresolved V genes explain less than half of this, and the remainder is unexplained. The sample contains some 200,000 clones, about four fifths of them found a single time. About an eighth of the sample belongs to the ten largest clones. The time point label of this sample denotes: 12 to 13 months on ibrutinib. This specimen was PBMCs, taken after 12 months of ibrutinib treatment. Source of these receptors: a human donor with chronic lymphocytic leukemia.

V is TRBV21-1 and J is TRBJ2-3; TRBD2 is the table's D call, not checked against the DNA. TRBV21-1 is given as a pseudogene. CDR3 length: 17 amino acids. The CDR3 protein is CASSKWELAGARGTQYF. The CDR3 DNA sequence: TGTGCCAGCAGCAAATGGGAACTAGCGGGGGCCCGCGGTACGCAGTATTTT.

In this sample, this clone turned up a few times. The gene calls are TRBV18 and TRBJ2-3; no clear D gene. Germline loops: CDR1 KGHSH, CDR2 LQKENI. This CDR3 contains 11 residues. Between the trimmed V and J ends, which lost 4 bases and 6 bases, there was a span of 5 bases. CDR3 DNA sequence: TGTGCCAGCTCACTTGCGGATACGCAGTATTTT. Translated, it gives CASSLADTQYF.

This clone was observed a few times. This chain joins TRBV6-5 and TRBJ2-7; D ambiguous. V lost 3 bases and J lost 3, with 12 bases in between. Per germline, CDR1 MNHEY and CDR2 SVGAGI. The CDR3 covers 14 residues. This CDR3 is CASSYTPLGYEQYF. For the CDR3, the DNA is TGTGCCAGCAGTTATACCCCCCTCGGCTACGAGCAGTACTTC.